These T cell receptor beta chains were read from a single sample in a study of graft-versus-host responses after intestinal transplantation. The antigens for these receptors are not known. Profiled with immunoSEQ multiplex PCR; TCRdb holds only in-frame clones, not every one. The sample yields over 90,000 clones, roughly 91% seen once. Material: unstimulated CD4+ T cells sorted from spleen or lymph node cells, obtained before transplant. The receptors were sampled from a human donor who was the organ donor for an intestinal transplant. Each CDR3 is given with its conserved first and last residue. Each record gives: CDR3 DNA, CDR3 protein, clone size, D gene, J gene, V gene. A D gene is named only where the DNA matches it firmly. Where a row states a size, it is once, few, many or the class of an expanded clone; other rows omit it.

CDR3nt: TGTGCCAGCAGCGCGGACAGCTTCCCCACTGAAGCTTTCTTT; CDR3aa: CASSADSFPTEAFF; abundance: -; d_gene: -; j_gene: TRBJ1-1; v_gene: TRBV5-4
CDR3nt: TGTGCCAGCAGCGTGGGACCACGGAGGGGTCTGAATGAGCAGTTCTTC; CDR3aa: CASSVGPRRGLNEQFF; abundance: -; d_gene: -; j_gene: TRBJ2-1; v_gene: TRBV9
CDR3nt: TGTGCCAGCAGCTTGAGTGCGGGGGGCTGGATTGAGACCCAGTACTTC; CDR3aa: CASSLSAGGWIETQYF; abundance: -; d_gene: TRBD2; j_gene: TRBJ2-5; v_gene: TRBV7-9
CDR3nt: TGTGCCAGCAGCCCCCGGACAGTTTCCTACGAGCAGTACTTC; CDR3aa: CASSPRTVSYEQYF; abundance: -; d_gene: -; j_gene: TRBJ2-7; v_gene: TRBV7-2
CDR3nt: TGCAGCGTGAGGACAGGGCCCTACGAGCAGTACTTC; CDR3aa: CSVRTGPYEQYF; abundance: -; d_gene: TRBD1; j_gene: TRBJ2-7; v_gene: TRBV29-1
CDR3nt: TGTGCCAGCAGCTCGGGTAATGAGCGCGGCAATCAGCCCCAGCATTTT; CDR3aa: CASSSGNERGNQPQHF; abundance: -; d_gene: -; j_gene: TRBJ1-5; v_gene: TRBV5-8
CDR3nt: TGTGCCAGCAGCCAAGATCGGGGGGGCTCAACCTACGAGCAGTACTTC; CDR3aa: CASSQDRGGSTYEQYF; abundance: -; d_gene: TRBD2; j_gene: TRBJ2-7; v_gene: TRBV4-2
CDR3nt: TGTGCCAGCTCACCACGGACAGGGGACTATGGCTACACCTTC; CDR3aa: CASSPRTGDYGYTF; abundance: few; d_gene: TRBD1; j_gene: TRBJ1-2; v_gene: TRBV18
CDR3nt: TGTGCCAGCAGCCAAGAACGGGCCGGACACCCCACAGATACGCAGTATTTT; CDR3aa: CASSQERAGHPTDTQYF; abundance: -; d_gene: -; j_gene: TRBJ2-3; v_gene: TRBV4-2
CDR3nt: TGTGCCAGCAGTCAAACAGGTTATTCACCCCTCCACTTT; CDR3aa: CASSQTGYSPLHF; abundance: -; d_gene: -; j_gene: TRBJ1-6; v_gene: TRBV6-6
CDR3nt: TGCGCCAGCAGCGCCCAGGGGGCAGAGACCCAGTACTTC; CDR3aa: CASSAQGAETQYF; abundance: -; d_gene: TRBD1; j_gene: TRBJ2-5; v_gene: TRBV5-1
CDR3nt: TGCGCCAGCAGCCAACCCGGTGGGGCGACAGGGGTGGCGCAGCCCCAGCATTTT; CDR3aa: CASSQPGGATGVAQPQHF; abundance: -; d_gene: TRBD1; j_gene: TRBJ1-5; v_gene: TRBV4-1
CDR3nt: TGTGCCAGCCGAGGGACAGGGGGAGGTGGCTACACCTTC; CDR3aa: CASRGTGGGGYTF; abundance: -; d_gene: TRBD1; j_gene: TRBJ1-2; v_gene: TRBV9
CDR3nt: TGTGCCAGCAGTGCTACCGACCTTCGGGACAGCGATTACTCTGGAAACACCATATATTTT; CDR3aa: CASSATDLRDSDYSGNTIYF; abundance: -; d_gene: TRBD1; j_gene: TRBJ1-3; v_gene: TRBV6-4
CDR3nt: TGTGCCATCAGCCAGCGCGGGACAGTGAACACTGAAGCTTTCTTT; CDR3aa: CAISQRGTVNTEAFF; abundance: -; d_gene: TRBD1; j_gene: TRBJ1-1; v_gene: TRBV6-1